This T cell receptor beta chain was profiled in a study of cytomegalovirus exposure and HLA in healthy donors. This CDR3 has 15 amino acids. Trimming cost V 5 bases and J 7 bases; bases outside gene matches: 11. CDR1 and CDR2 from the germline V gene are MNHNY and SVGAGI (reference sequence). PCR used 60 Vbeta primers and 13 Jbeta primers. Produced via immunoSEQ multiplex PCR; TCRdb's table is partial and in-frame only. The table includes approximately 30,000 clones, 40% to 50% detected once. General study points: There was a cluster of highly shared sequence variants that was likely a sequencing artifact.

For this clone: The antigen is not known.

V gene TRBV6-6 combines with J gene TRBJ2-1; 7 bases map to TRBD2. Material for sequencing was PBMCs. The source of this sequence is a woman aged 45 to 65 in good health and CMV-seronegative. The DNA for the CDR3 is TGTGCCAGCAGTCCAGGTGGCGGGAGAATAAATGAGCAGTTCTTC. Its protein product is CASSPGGGRINEQFF.